Below, 11 T cell receptor beta chains from the same sample are listed, as sequenced in a study of radiotherapy plus CTLA-4 blockade in lung cancer. The method was immunoSEQ multiplex PCR; TCRdb's version includes in-frame clones alone and lacks a portion of them. The sample consists of 30,000 to 40,000 clones, more than 70% of them appearing once. The sequences come from peripheral blood, collected from a patient treated with radiotherapy plus ipilimumab. Receptor source: a human donor with non-small cell lung cancer who had stable disease on radiotherapy plus ipilimumab.

The chain couples TRBV5-1 to TRBJ2-5; 7 positions match TRBD2. J gave up 4 bases and V 0 bases, and 6 bases lay outside the gene matches. CDR1 and CDR2 from the germline V gene are SGHRS and YFSETQ. There are 15 residues in the CDR3. This CDR3 reads CASSLEASGGETQYF. The CDR3 nucleotides read TGCGCCAGCAGCTTGGAAGCCTCGGGGGGAGAGACCCAGTACTTC.

A single count supports this clone. This chain joins TRBV6-1 and TRBJ1-1; 7 bases agree with TRBD1. The CDR3 is made up of 15 amino acids. Germline-derived CDR1 and CDR2 are MNHNS and SASEGT. With V trimmed by 8 bases and J by 0 bases, 9 bases remained unmatched. Here the CDR3 reads CASGGGTALNTEAFF. Written as DNA, the CDR3 is TGTGCCAGCGGAGGGGGGACAGCTCTGAACACTGAAGCTTTCTTT.

This chain connects TRBV4-1 to TRBJ2-6; TRBD2 might be the D (8 bases). The V gene's germline CDR1 is MGHRA and CDR2 YSYEKL. V lost 8 bases and J lost 2, with 19 bases in between. The CDR3 length is 17 residues. The CDR3 protein is CASARQGLVPGANVLTF. CDR3 DNA sequence: TGCGCCAGCGCCAGACAGGGACTAGTTCCTGGGGCCAACGTCCTGACTTTC.

The V gene is TRBV4-1, the J gene TRBJ1-1, with D possibly being TRBD1 (6 bases). The V gene lost 8 bases and the J gene lost 0 bases, with 16 bases spanning the gap. Germline V gene lookup returns CDR1 MGHRA and CDR2 YSYEKL. The CDR3 has 15 amino acids. Here the CDR3 DNA reads TGCGCCAGCGCCAGCAGCCAGGGGATGAACACTGAAGCTTTCTTT. Its protein product is CASASSQGMNTEAFF.

This clone was seen a single time. V is TRBV7-3 and J is TRBJ2-1, with 13 nucleotides matching TRBD2. This CDR3 region has 14 residues. The J segment lost 9 bases and the V segment lost 5 bases, leaving 4 bases of the junction unmatched. The germline CDR1 and CDR2 sequences are SGHTA and FQGTGA. CDR3 sequence: CASSTSGRAGEQFF. The CDR3 DNA follows: TGTGCCAGCAGCACTAGCGGGAGGGCAGGTGAGCAGTTCTTC.

CDR3 in DNA: TGTGCCAGCAGCTTGGATAGCGGGAGTACAGATACGCAGTATTTT. Translating gives CASSLDSGSTDTQYF. This chain joins TRBV5-4 and TRBJ2-3; 9 nucleotides match TRBD2. Germline lookup yields CDR1 SGHNT and CDR2 YYREEE (reference sequence). The CDR3 covers 15 residues. The V and J ends lost 0 bases and 3 bases, in that order; junction bases with no gene match: 2.

The J gene is TRBJ2-5, the V gene TRBV5-6, with TRBD2 matching over 7 bases. Germline V gene data show CDR1 as SGHDT and CDR2 as YYEEEE. After removal of 0 bases from V and 4 bases from J, the junction contained 0 bases not matched to a gene. The CDR3 sequence is 13 residues long. CDR3 protein: CASSLGGGETQYF. CDR3 nucleotides: TGTGCCAGCAGCTTGGGGGGGGGAGAGACCCAGTACTTC.

This clone came up once. The chain carries TRBV25-1 and TRBJ2-3, with D maybe TRBD2 (7 bases). The V gene's germline CDR1 is MGHDK and CDR2 SYGVNS. CDR3 length: 14 amino acids. With 3 bases removed from V and 8 bases from J, the gap between germline ends came to 15 bases. DNA for the CDR3: TGTGCCAGCAGTGAGGCGGGGGCAGAGGGTACGCAGTATTTT. Translation: CASSEAGAEGTQYF.

This sequence joins TRBV27 and TRBJ2-5; the match to TRBD1 covers 7 bases. CDR1 and CDR2 (germline): MNHEY, SMNVEV (reference sequence). The ends lost 1 base at V and 5 bases at J; junction bases unmatched: 1. This CDR3 comprises 13 residues. The CDR3 nucleotides read TGTGCCAGCAGTTTATTACAGGGGGAGACCCAGTACTTC. As protein: CASSLLQGETQYF.

The gene calls are TRBV28 and TRBJ1-2; 9 bases agree with TRBD1. Germline V gene sequence: CDR1 MDHEN, CDR2 SYDVKM. The V gene end was trimmed by 2 bases and the J gene end by 5 bases; junction bases not matched to a gene: 15. The CDR3 contains 18 residues. CDR3 region: CASSLPSPGTGNTYGYTF. The CDR3 bases are TGTGCCAGCAGTTTACCCTCTCCCGGGACAGGGAATACTTATGGCTACACCTTC.

This rearrangement joins TRBV19 to TRBJ2-2, with 12 bases lining up with TRBD2. V shed 6 bases and J 8 bases; nucleotides not matched to a gene: 7. Germline CDR1 LNHDA, CDR2 SQIVND (reference sequence). This CDR3 has 15 amino acids. The CDR3 reads CASRGGLAGAGELFF. The CDR3 bases are TGTGCCAGTAGAGGGGGACTAGCGGGCGCGGGGGAGCTGTTTTTT.